The 10 T cell receptor beta chains listed next were all sequenced from one sample in a study of T cell changes during pregnancy in multiple sclerosis. The data were produced by immunoSEQ multiplex PCR, yet TCRdb's version contains in-frame clones alone and is incomplete. The sample records about 130,000 clones, around 95% being singletons. The sequences come from peripheral blood, collected after pregnancy. The receptors here all came from a female donor with multiple sclerosis, enrolled in a pregnancy study.

The chain uses TRBV2 and TRBJ2-2; 10 positions agree with TRBD1. J was trimmed by 5 bases and V by 8 bases; bases with no gene match: 8. The CDR3 has 15 residues. From germline, CDR1 is SNHLY and CDR2 FYNNEI. The CDR3 DNA is TGTGCCAGCCTTTCCGGGACAGGGGTAACCGGGGAGCTGTTTTTT. Translated: CASLSGTGVTGELFF.

The chain joins TRBV9 to TRBJ2-1; 16 nucleotides align to TRBD2. V was pared by 0 bases and J by 5 bases, with 8 bases of the junction left unmatched. Looked up from germline, CDR1 is SGDLS and CDR2 is YYNGEE. The CDR3 totals 19 residues. The CDR3, as DNA: TGTGCCAGCAGCGTAGTATGGGGACTAGCGGGAGGGCTCGACAATGAGCAGTTCTTC. It is translated as CASSVVWGLAGGLDNEQFF.

The chain has TRBV27 and TRBJ2-7; 7 bases agree with TRBD1. CDR3 size: 13 residues. CDR1 and CDR2 from the germline V gene are MNHEY and SMNVEV (reference sequence). Trimming took 3 bases from V and 4 from J; bases not matched to a gene: 3. CDR3 in DNA: TGTGCCAGCAGTTTTAACAGGGGATACGAGCAGTACTTC. This gives the protein CASSFNRGYEQYF.

The chain employs TRBV5-4 and TRBJ2-6; TRBD1 aligns across 7 bases. The V and J ends lost 0 bases and 3 bases, in that order; junction bases with no gene match: 3. The CDR3 totals 16 residues. CDR1 is SGHNT, CDR2 YYREEE, per germline (reference sequence). CDR3 amino acids: CASSLGRTGGANVLTF. The CDR3 DNA reads TGTGCCAGCAGCTTGGGCAGGACAGGTGGGGCCAACGTCCTGACTTTC.

The chain couples TRBV28 to TRBJ1-5; 7 bases are shared with TRBD1. V was pared by 6 bases and J by 0 bases, with 8 bases of the junction left unmatched. Germline V gives CDR1 MDHEN, CDR2 SYDVKM. This CDR3 spans 16 amino acids. DNA for the CDR3: TGTGCCAGCAGCCGGACAGGCGACTATAGCAATCAGCCCCAGCATTTT. This codes for CASSRTGDYSNQPQHF.

CDR3 region: CSCLRDSYEQYF. The CDR3 nucleotides read TGCAGCTGCTTGCGGGATTCCTACGAGCAGTACTTC. The chain employs TRBV29-1 and TRBJ2-7; tentatively, D is TRBD2 (6 bases). The CDR3 consists of 12 residues. V was shortened by 8 bases and J by 1 base, with 12 bases between the two germline ends. CDR1 is SQVTM, CDR2 ANQGSEA, per germline.

This chain uses TRBV30 with TRBJ2-1; 7 bases line up with TRBD2. The V gene end was trimmed by 5 bases and the J gene end by 9 bases; junction bases not matched to a gene: 7. Germline V gene lookup returns CDR1 GTSNPN and CDR2 SVGIG (reference sequence). The CDR3 consists of 12 residues. The CDR3 region has the DNA TGTGCCTGGTCGGGGGGTTTCGGTGAGCAGTTCTTC. Translation gives CAWSGGFGEQFF.

V gene TRBV7-3 combines with J gene TRBJ2-7, with D possibly matching TRBD1 (5 bases). The V and J ends lost 3 bases and 6 bases respectively, with 12 bases between them. There are 13 residues in the CDR3. In germline, CDR1 is SGHTA, CDR2 FQGTGA. The CDR3 spells CASSLRWGGEQYF. DNA for the CDR3: TGTGCCAGCAGCTTGAGGTGGGGCGGCGAGCAGTACTTC.

The rearrangement links TRBV15 to TRBJ2-5; TRBD2 might be the D (6 bases). This CDR3 is 15 amino acids long. V lost 2 bases and J 7 bases, leaving 17 bases between the germline ends. Germline lookup yields CDR1 LNHNV and CDR2 YYDKDF (reference sequence). As DNA, the CDR3 is TGTGCCACCAGCAGACCGGCGGGGAACTACGTGACCCAGTACTTC. Its protein product is CATSRPAGNYVTQYF. The full variable domain, its missing parts supplied by reference TRBV15 and TRBJ2-5, is DAMVIQNPRYQVTQFGKPVTLSCSQTLNHNVMYWYQQKSSQAPKLLFHYYDKDFNNEADTPDNFQSRRPNTSFCFLDIRSPGLGDTAMYLCATSRPAGNYVTQYFGPGTRLLVL.

The rearrangement joins TRBV27 to TRBJ2-7; weak D call: TRBD1 (5 bases). The V end was cut by 5 bases, the J end by 0 bases, with 8 bases between. The V gene's germline CDR1 is MNHEY and CDR2 SMNVEV (reference sequence). The CDR3 has 13 residues. CDR3 in amino acids: CASSLGDSYEQYF. In DNA, the CDR3 is TGTGCCAGCAGTCTAGGGGACTCCTACGAGCAGTACTTC.